Listed below are T cell receptor beta chains from one sample, sequenced in a study of CD8+CD57+ T cells in acquired aplastic anemia. In TCRdb, the reads were re-called with MiXCR into one record per CDR3 protein. The sample contains around 290,000 distinct CDR3 sequences, under 60% of which appear only once. The specimen was sorted CD4+, CD8+, or CD8+CD57+ T cells (not recorded which) from PBMCs. These TCRs come from a human donor with aplastic anemia. Both conserved end residues are trimmed from each CDR3. The D gene is left open where the match is weak.

d_gene	v_gene	j_gene	CDR3aa
TRBD1	TRBV20-1	TRBJ2-5	SARDQGTGEETQY
NA	TRBV7-9	TRBJ1-5	ASSLGYQPQH
NA	TRBV4-1	TRBJ2-5	ASSQYGALQETQY
TRBD1	TRBV20-1	TRBJ2-3	SASDRGSTDTQY
NA	TRBV2	TRBJ1-5	ASSEVGAYSNQPQH
TRBD1	TRBV11-2	TRBJ2-6	ASSPWTGTGANVLT
TRBD1	TRBV10-3	TRBJ2-2	AIKGGGQVNTGELF
NA	TRBV6-5	TRBJ1-1	ASSYSAQRDTEAF
TRBD2	TRBV12-3/TRBV12-4	TRBJ2-7	ASSVAGVAYEQY
NA	TRBV24-1	TRBJ2-5	ATSDSETQY
NA	TRBV15	TRBJ1-4	ATSRVGVGAPNEKLF
NA	TRBV25-1	TRBJ2-3	ASSAGRGGRTDTQY
TRBD2	TRBV2	TRBJ2-3	ASSGLAVTDTQY
NA	TRBV9	TRBJ1-2	ASTGEFNYGYT
NA	TRBV28	TRBJ1-5	ASRGDGPGNQPQH
TRBD2	TRBV5-1	TRBJ2-7	ASSLGTRAGEGEQY
TRBD1	TRBV4-2	TRBJ1-2	ASSQAGTEFYYGYT